The 27 T cell receptor beta chains given below trace back to one sample, sequenced in a study of T-cell reconstitution after alpha-beta-depleted transplantation in children (TCRdb year 2016). Per the publication, the treatment or condition label means: allogeneic hematopoietic cell transplantation with graft depleted of TCRalphabeta T cells and CD19 B cells. The protocol used for the library was PCR. The sequencing machine was an Illumina HiSeq 2500. Molecular barcoding was employed in the preparation of TCR libraries, with unique molecular identifiers being used to normalize TCRbeta repertoire quantification. TCRdb trimmed the raw reads at Q25, called clones with MiXCR and kept productive beta chains. Rows are combined by CDR3 protein, so each entry shows the most common genes and DNA. The sample table lists fewer than 700,000 distinct CDR3 sequences, over 10% of them with a count of one. Around 2.2% of the sample is taken by the ten largest.

The sample was PBMCs, mostly from graft donor cells, taken 360 days after TCRalphabeta/CD19-depleted stem cell transplant. The receptors derive from a male patient under 18 who had a stem cell transplant for acute myeloid leukemia, so the T cells may come from the graft donor.

V and J are TRBV11-2 and TRBJ2-1; TRBD2 matches 9 bases. There are 16 residues in the CDR3. In germline, CDR1 is SGHAT, CDR2 FQNNGV. Trimming at V came to 4 bases and at J to 8 bases, leaving 12 bases not matched to a gene. The CDR3 sequence is CASSSRTSVASYEQFF. As DNA, the CDR3 is TGTGCCAGCAGCTCTAGGACTAGCGTGGCCTCATATGAGCAGTTCTTC.

This chain links TRBV10-3 with TRBJ2-5; TRBD2 matches at 16 bases. The V and J ends lost 2 bases and 3 bases, in that order; junction bases with no gene match: 0. The V gene's germline CDR1 is ENHRY and CDR2 SYGVKD. The CDR3 runs 16 residues. In DNA, the CDR3 is TGTGCCATCAGTGAGGGGACTAGCGGGAGGGAAGAGACCCAGTACTTC. Its protein product is CAISEGTSGREETQYF.

V usage is TRBV12-3 or TRBV12-4 and J usage is TRBJ2-2, with TRBD2 as a possible D gene (6 bases). There are 15 residues in the CDR3. V dropped 3 bases and J dropped 5 bases, with 13 bases sitting between them. The CDR3 sequence is CASSFGGLETGELFF. In DNA form, the CDR3 reads TGTGCCAGCAGTTTTGGGGGGTTAGAGACCGGGGAGCTGTTTTTT.

The chain joins TRBV13 to TRBJ2-3; D is undetermined. The CDR3 extends over 10 amino acids. Looked up from germline, CDR1 is PRHDT and CDR2 is FYEKMQ (reference sequence). V dropped 5 bases and J dropped 11 bases, with 8 bases sitting between them. The CDR3 DNA follows: TGTGCCAGCAGCCGCCCGATGCAGTATTTT. Its protein product is CASSRPMQYF.

This chain joins TRBV13 and TRBJ2-3, with 8 bases fitting TRBD2. Trimming at V came to 3 bases and at J to 1 base, leaving 3 bases not matched to a gene. Germline CDR1 and CDR2: PRHDT and FYEKMQ (reference sequence). The CDR3 consists of 15 residues. The CDR3 region is CASSFTREGTDTQYF. CDR3 in DNA: TGTGCCAGCAGCTTCACGCGGGAGGGCACAGATACGCAGTATTTT.

The genes are TRBV29-1 and TRBJ2-1, with 11 bases lining up with TRBD1. V shed 7 bases and J 0 bases; nucleotides not matched to a gene: 11. Germline CDR1 and CDR2: SQVTM and ANQGSEA. The CDR3 sequence is 17 residues long. CDR3 DNA sequence: TGCAGCGCACACCCGCGGACAGGGGGCAACTCCTACAATGAGCAGTTCTTC. The encoded protein is CSAHPRTGGNSYNEQFF.

The CDR3 spells CASSQDRTYTDTQYF. The CDR3 DNA follows: TGTGCCAGCAGCCAGGACAGGACCTACACAGATACGCAGTATTTT. This chain joins TRBV6-1 and TRBJ2-3, with TRBD1 matching over 7 bases. The junction had 8 bases not matched to a gene; V was cut back by 6 bases and J by 2 bases. The CDR3 totals 15 residues. Germline CDR1 and CDR2: MNHNS and SASEGT.

There are a few counts of this clonotype. The V gene is TRBV12-3 or TRBV12-4, the J gene TRBJ2-1; 7 bases are a match to TRBD2. V lost 6 bases and J lost 9; bases outside the gene matches: 14. The CDR3 covers 15 residues. The CDR3 DNA reads as TGTGCCAGCAGGACCTCGCCGAGCGGGACGGGTGAGCAGTTCTTC. Its translation is CASRTSPSGTGEQFF.

In this sample, this clonotype turned up a few times. The chain couples TRBV28 to TRBJ1-5; no clear D. Germline-derived CDR1 and CDR2 are MDHEN and SYDVKM. This CDR3 contains 15 residues. With 6 bases removed from V and 0 bases from J, the gap between germline ends came to 12 bases. CDR3 sequence: CASSRGSYSNQPQHF. The CDR3 DNA follows: TGTGCCAGCAGCCGTGGGAGTTATAGCAATCAGCCCCAGCATTTT.

The chain employs TRBV5-1 and TRBJ2-7, with 12 bases aligning to TRBD2. This CDR3 contains 17 residues. With 1 base clipped from V and 0 bases from J, the junction kept 5 bases outside the gene matches. Germline CDR1 SGHRS, CDR2 YFSETQ. CDR3 loop: CASSLRRTSGISYEQYF. The CDR3 DNA sequence: TGCGCCAGCAGCTTGAGGCGGACTAGCGGGATCTCCTACGAGCAGTACTTC.

V usage is TRBV11-2 and J usage is TRBJ1-1; 7 nucleotides align to TRBD1. Germline CDR1 SGHAT, CDR2 FQNNGV. The CDR3 loop spans 15 amino acids. The V and J ends lost 5 bases and 3 bases, in that order; junction bases with no gene match: 9. Written as DNA, the CDR3 is TGTGCCAGCAGCCCCGGGACAGAAGCGGACACTGAAGCTTTCTTT. It is translated as CASSPGTEADTEAFF.

This clonotype has only a few counts. The CDR3 reads CATSDFPSVEGYQETQYF. CDR3 sequence (DNA): TGTGCCACCAGTGATTTTCCCTCCGTTGAGGGATACCAAGAGACCCAGTACTTC. This chain connects TRBV24-1 to TRBJ2-5; possibly TRBD2 for D (5 bases). Germline-derived CDR1 and CDR2 are KGHDR and SFDVKD. The CDR3 loop spans 18 amino acids. Between the trimmed V and J ends, which lost 1 base and 0 bases, there was a span of 17 bases.

The chain has TRBV7-3 and TRBJ2-7; the D gene is possibly TRBD2 (5 bases). V lost 2 bases and J lost 4, with 9 bases in between. Per germline, CDR1 SGHTA and CDR2 FQGTGA. CDR3 size: 13 residues. DNA for the CDR3: TGTGCCAGCAGCTTAGCGGGCAGATACGAGCAGTACTTC. Protein: CASSLAGRYEQYF.

This clonotype was seen ten or more times. The V and J genes are TRBV3-1 and TRBJ1-2; D gene uncertain. V was cut by 1 base and J by 1 base, with 16 bases left in between. The CDR3 covers 17 residues. Germline values: CDR1 LGHDT, CDR2 YNNKEL (reference sequence). DNA of the CDR3: TGTGCCAGCAGCCAAGGCGGCGGAAGGGCCATTAACTATGGCTACACCTTC. As protein: CASSQGGGRAINYGYTF.

The sample holds many counts of this clonotype. CDR3 nucleotides: TGTGCCACTCAAGTAAACGGGGAGCAGTACTTC. It translates to CATQVNGEQYF. The gene calls are TRBV18 and TRBJ2-7, with D uncertain. V was cut by 10 bases and J by 7 bases, with 14 bases left in between. The CDR3 runs to 11 residues. CDR1 and CDR2 (germline): KGHSH, LQKENI.

In this sample, this clonotype turned up many times. The chain is built from TRBV5-1 and TRBJ2-7; no reliable D call. The CDR3 is 13 residues long. Germline V gene sequence: CDR1 SGHRS, CDR2 YFSETQ. V was cut by 3 bases and J by 3 bases, with 10 bases left in between. CDR3 region: CASSWASIYEQYF. In DNA form, the CDR3 reads TGCGCCAGCAGCTGGGCATCGATCTACGAGCAGTACTTC.

As for this clonotype: A much larger clone differs from this one at a single base, so this may be a read error. The chain uses TRBV29-1 and TRBJ2-7; D is ambiguous. The CDR3 sequence is 12 residues long. Germline-derived CDR1 and CDR2 are SQVTM and ANQGSEA. The DNA of the CDR3 is TGCAGCGTTGAAAGCGCCTCCTACGAGGAGTACTTC. This gives the protein CSVESASYEEYF.

The sample holds a few counts of this clonotype. This rearrangement joins TRBV2 to TRBJ2-1, with D perhaps being TRBD1 or TRBD2 (6 bases each). Trimming took 10 bases from V and 5 from J, leaving 15 bases between them. Per germline, CDR1 SNHLY and CDR2 FYNNEI. This CDR3 contains 13 residues. The CDR3 spells CATKGDFNNEQFF. The CDR3 DNA follows: TGTGCCACCAAGGGGGACTTTAACAATGAGCAGTTCTTC.

This sequence joins TRBV19 and TRBJ2-2; 8 nucleotides line up with TRBD1. Germline V lookup: CDR1 LNHDA, CDR2 SQIVND (reference sequence). The CDR3 runs 17 residues. Trimming took 7 bases from V and 5 from J; bases not matched to a gene: 15. The CDR3 region has the DNA TGTGCCAGTACCTATAGGTGGAGGACAGGGAGAACCGGGGAGCTGTTTTTT. As protein: CASTYRWRTGRTGELFF.

V gene TRBV28 combines with J gene TRBJ1-3, with D perhaps matching TRBD1 (6 bases). Germline V gives CDR1 MDHEN, CDR2 SYDVKM. With 2 bases removed from V and 2 bases from J, the gap between germline ends came to 16 bases. The CDR3 totals 17 residues. CDR3 protein: CASSLPHTGITGNTIYF. CDR3 DNA: TGTGCCAGCAGTTTACCCCACACAGGGATCACTGGAAACACCATATATTTT. Together with reference TRBV28 and TRBJ1-3, the CDR3 gives the full variable domain: DVKVTQSSRYLVKRTGEKVFLECVQDMDHENMFWYRQDPGLGLRLIYFSYDVKMKEKGDIPEGYSVSREKKERFSLILESASTNQTSMYLCASSLPHTGITGNTIYFGEGSWLTVV.

This clonotype was found a few times. The V call is TRBV6-2 or TRBV6-3, the J call TRBJ2-3; D gene uncertain. Trimming pared 5 bases from V and 1 base from J, leaving 25 bases between. The CDR3 spans 19 residues. Germline assignment: CDR1 MNHEY and CDR2 SVGEGT. The CDR3 loop is CASSQTTTRLTLRTDTQYF. The DNA of the CDR3 is TGTGCCAGCAGTCAAACCACCACGCGACTTACCCTACGCACAGATACGCAGTATTTT.

The gene calls are TRBV20-1 and TRBJ2-3; 7 bases map to TRBD2. The CDR3 loop spans 13 amino acids. Germline trimming cut 2 bases from V and 5 bases from J; bases unmatched to any gene: 4. Germline V gives CDR1 DFQATT, CDR2 SNEGSKA (reference sequence). The CDR3 nucleotides are TGCAGTGCTAGACTAGCGGCCCAAGATACGCAGTATTTT. It encodes CSARLAAQDTQYF.

This clonotype was detected a few times. The chain links TRBV7-9 to TRBJ2-4; D is unresolved. In germline, CDR1 is SEHNR, CDR2 FQNEAQ (reference sequence). The CDR3 extends over 16 amino acids. Trimming pared 3 bases from V and 1 base from J, leaving 13 bases between. The DNA of the CDR3 is TGTGCCAGCAGCTTCAGTTGGCAGGATGCCAAAAACATTCAGTACTTC. This gives the protein CASSFSWQDAKNIQYF.

This clonotype was seen more than once but under ten times. V usage is TRBV12-3 or TRBV12-4 and J usage is TRBJ2-7; 10 bases line up with TRBD2. J lost 3 bases, V lost 8 bases, and 4 bases had no gene match. This CDR3 is 13 amino acids long. CDR3 sequence (DNA): TGTGCCAGCGGAACTAGCGGGGACTACGAGCAGTACTTC. Residues: CASGTSGDYEQYF.

This clonotype has just a few counts. J is TRBJ2-7 and V is TRBV5-1, with a possible D match to TRBD2 (6 bases). The CDR3 is made up of 14 amino acids. Germline assignment: CDR1 SGHRS and CDR2 YFSETQ. V shed 1 base and J shed 5 bases, with 13 bases lying between them. The CDR3 region is CASSLSRELDEQYF. The CDR3 nucleotides are TGCGCCAGCAGCTTGTCCCGGGAGTTAGACGAGCAGTACTTC.

The genes are TRBV7-2 and TRBJ2-1; 8 nucleotides agree with TRBD1. Germline CDR1 SGHTA, CDR2 FQGNSA. The junction had 24 bases not matched to a gene; V was cut back by 2 bases and J by 0 bases. This CDR3 spans 23 amino acids. As DNA, the CDR3 is TGTGCCAGCAGCTTACCTCGACAGGGGTCAAAACGCCCGACGGGCTACTCCTACAATGAGCAGTTCTTC. It yields the protein CASSLPRQGSKRPTGYSYNEQFF.

The rearrangement links TRBV7-3 to TRBJ2-7, with D unresolved. Germline-derived CDR1 and CDR2 are SGHTA and FQGTGA. CDR3 size: 14 residues. The V and J ends lost 5 bases and 5 bases respectively, with 16 bases between them. In DNA, the CDR3 is TGTGCCAGCAGCCCACGCCCCAGCACCCACGAGCAGTACTTC. It is translated as CASSPRPSTHEQYF.